Following are 18 T cell receptor beta chains from one sample sequenced in a study of T cell responses to AZD1222 COVID-19 vaccine (dated by TCRdb to the early 2020s). The library was generated by the immunoSEQ multiplex PCR assay. TCRdb re-hosts the immuneACCESS table, in-frame sequences only. Its copies lack some clones; in the studies checked, an unresolved V gene accounts for under half of them, and the cause for the rest is not known. This sample holds roughly 15,000 clones; around 80% were observed only once. The ten largest clonotypes hold about 14% of the sample. What this sample's time point label stands for: about 28 days (+/-7) after the second vaccine dose. Source: peripheral blood, taken 28 days after the second AZD1222 dose. All receptors derive from an adult who received the AZD1222 COVID-19 vaccine.

The chain is built from TRBV4-3 and TRBJ2-3; D is ambiguous. Germline assignment: CDR1 LGHNA and CDR2 YSLEER. The germline V and J ends were trimmed by 1 base and 2 bases, with 10 bases remaining between them. The CDR3 runs 15 residues. The CDR3 nucleotides are TGCGCCAGCAGCCAAGGGCTAGTCCTCACAGATACGCAGTATTTT. Its protein product is CASSQGLVLTDTQYF.

The chain joins TRBV11-2 to TRBJ2-5; 7 bases align to TRBD1. The CDR3 runs to 14 residues. Germline V lookup: CDR1 SGHAT, CDR2 FQNNGV. Unmatched junction bases numbered 4, after V lost 5 bases and J lost 1 base. The CDR3 DNA follows: TGTGCCAGCAGCCCAAGGGACAGCCAAGAGACCCAGTACTTC. This encodes CASSPRDSQETQYF.

This chain connects TRBV19 to TRBJ2-1; no clear D gene. V was clipped by 10 bases and J by 1 base, with 5 bases between them. The CDR3 runs 11 residues. The germline gives CDR1 LNHDA, CDR2 SQIVND (reference sequence). The CDR3 DNA is TGTGCCACCTCGTCCTACAATGAGCAGTTCTTC. Its translation is CATSSYNEQFF.

The chain is built from TRBV13 and TRBJ2-1; TRBD1 matches 8 bases. This CDR3 is built from 13 residues. CDR1 and CDR2 (germline): PRHDT, FYEKMQ (reference sequence). V gave up 3 bases and J gave up 9 bases; unmatched junction bases: 4. This CDR3 is CASSLTGAVEQFF. CDR3 DNA: TGTGCCAGCAGCTTGACAGGGGCGGTTGAGCAGTTCTTC. The full variable domain, with the rest looked up from reference TRBV13 and TRBJ2-1, is AAGVIQSPRHLIKEKRETATLKCYPIPRHDTVYWYQQGPGQDPQFLISFYEKMQSDKGSIPDRFSAQQFSDYHSELNMSSLELGDSALYFCASSLTGAVEQFFGPGTRLTVL.

The chain recombines TRBV11-2 with TRBJ2-4, with 8 bases that match TRBD1. This CDR3 spans 15 amino acids. Germline V gives CDR1 SGHAT, CDR2 FQNNGV. With V trimmed by 3 bases and J by 8 bases, 9 bases remained unmatched. CDR3 sequence reads: CASSFGQGGFDIQYF. The CDR3, as DNA: TGTGCCAGCAGCTTCGGACAGGGCGGATTTGACATTCAGTACTTC.

The chain employs TRBV6-5 and TRBJ2-1; 11 nucleotides line up with TRBD2. The CDR3 runs to 15 residues. Per germline, CDR1 MNHEY and CDR2 SVGAGI. Trimming cost V 5 bases and J 10 bases; bases outside gene matches: 10. In DNA form, the CDR3 reads TGTGCCAGCAGTCCGGCTAGCGGGGGGATCCGCGAGCAGTTCTTC. Translated: CASSPASGGIREQFF.

This chain uses TRBV10-3 with TRBJ2-7; TRBD1 aligns across 9 bases. Germline CDR1 ENHRY, CDR2 SYGVKD. The CDR3 is 15 amino acids. Trimming took 0 bases from V and 7 from J; bases not matched to a gene: 7. In DNA form, the CDR3 reads TGTGCCATCAGTGAGTCTGGAGACAGGGGGTTAGAGCAGTACTTC. This gives the protein CAISESGDRGLEQYF.

The chain is built from TRBV5-8 and TRBJ1-2; D is unresolved. The CDR3 sequence is 11 residues long. V was pared by 4 bases and J by 9 bases, with 10 bases between. Germline CDR1 SGHTS, CDR2 YDEGEE. CDR3 in amino acids: CASSMDGRYTF. The CDR3 DNA sequence: TGTGCCAGCAGCATGGACGGGCGCTACACCTTC.

This clone was picked up one time. V and J are TRBV11-2 and TRBJ1-5; D is undetermined. The V gene's germline CDR1 is SGHAT and CDR2 FQNNGV. Trimming removed 1 base from V and 4 bases from J, with 8 bases in between. This CDR3 is 14 amino acids long. CDR3 DNA: TGTGCCAGCAGCTTAGGGGTTCCTAATCAGCCCCAGCATTTT. Protein: CASSLGVPNQPQHF.

The CDR3 DNA is TGCAGCGTTGGGGTCCTGGGACAGCCCGATGGCGAGCAGTACTTC. Translating gives CSVGVLGQPDGEQYF. V gene TRBV29-1 combines with J gene TRBJ2-7, with 7 bases aligning to TRBD1. V trimming: 4 bases; J trimming: 6 bases; junction bases outside the gene matches: 15. The CDR3 has 15 amino acids. Germline V gene data show CDR1 as SQVTM and CDR2 as ANQGSEA.

The chain carries TRBV23-1 and TRBJ1-6; tentative D call: TRBD1 (5 bases). TRBV23-1 has ORF status, its function being uncertain. Between the trimmed V and J ends, which lost 3 bases and 10 bases, there was a span of 16 bases. The CDR3 length is 15 residues. This chain's CDR3 is CASSHLGTVRSPLHF. CDR3 nucleotide sequence: TGCGCCAGCAGTCACCTAGGGACTGTTAGATCACCCCTCCACTTT.

This clone has just one count. This chain links TRBV21-1 with TRBJ1-1; TRBD1, as called in the table, went unchecked against the DNA. TRBV21-1 is marked as a pseudogene. The CDR3 is 16 residues long. CDR3 region: CASSTVARSGGTEAFF. The CDR3 DNA reads as TGTGCCAGCAGCACCGTCGCCCGTTCAGGGGGCACTGAAGCTTTCTTT.

The J gene is TRBJ1-4, the V gene TRBV19; 7 bases match TRBD1. This CDR3 region has 15 residues. The J segment lost 8 bases and the V segment lost 5 bases, leaving 11 bases of the junction unmatched. The germline V gene encodes CDR1 LNHDA and CDR2 SQIVND (reference sequence). CDR3 DNA: TGTGCCAGTAGTCTCGGAGGGGACAGCTTGGAAAAACTGTTTTTT. This codes for CASSLGGDSLEKLFF.

The genes are TRBV5-6 and TRBJ2-5; D is unresolved. The germline V and J ends were trimmed by 1 base and 5 bases, with 9 bases remaining between them. The germline V gene encodes CDR1 SGHDT and CDR2 YYEEEE. This CDR3 region has 13 residues. The CDR3 loop reads CASSLSRGETQYF. Written as DNA, the CDR3 is TGTGCCAGCAGCTTGTCACGTGGGGAGACCCAGTACTTC.

V gene TRBV5-4 combines with J gene TRBJ1-4, with D unresolved. Germline V gives CDR1 SGHNT, CDR2 YYREEE (reference sequence). V lost 2 bases and J 3 bases, leaving 8 bases between the germline ends. This CDR3 region has 14 residues. As DNA, the CDR3 is TGTGCCAGCAGCTTTGAGGGTCCTAATGAAAAACTGTTTTTT. Protein sequence: CASSFEGPNEKLFF.

This sequence joins TRBV24-1 and TRBJ2-1, with D unclear. The CDR3 is 15 amino acids. Germline CDR1 KGHDR, CDR2 SFDVKD. Trimming stripped 0 bases from V and 8 bases from J, with 13 bases between. The CDR3 protein is CATSDLHADPHEQFF. CDR3 nucleotide sequence: TGTGCCACCAGTGATTTGCACGCGGATCCCCATGAGCAGTTCTTC.

The J gene is TRBJ2-7, the V gene TRBV9; the D call may be TRBD1 or TRBD2 (5 bases each). Germline assignment: CDR1 SGDLS and CDR2 YYNGEE. Trimming shortened V by 0 bases and J by 5 bases, and 12 bases separated the two germline ends. The CDR3 has 14 residues. This chain's CDR3 is CASSVDEGWHEQYF. The CDR3 DNA follows: TGTGCCAGCAGCGTAGACGAGGGGTGGCACGAGCAGTACTTC.

The chain has TRBV12-3 or TRBV12-4 and TRBJ1-2, with a possible D match to TRBD1 (6 bases). The CDR3 is made up of 13 amino acids. The V and J ends lost 6 bases and 7 bases respectively, with 15 bases between them. CDR3 in DNA: TGTGCCAGCAGACCACAGGGACTCGGTGGCTACACCTTC. Its protein is CASRPQGLGGYTF.